This TCR beta chain was recorded in a study of T cell repertoires in cytomegalovirus infection. At the level of the study: Both a matching HLA type and CMV infection were indicated by public TCR beta signatures.

Germline values: CDR1 KGHDR, CDR2 SFDVKD. The CDR3 contains 13 residues. V dropped 3 bases and J dropped 6 bases, with 9 bases sitting between them. This clonotype was detected many times. TCRdb reprocessed the reads via MiXCR and lists one record per CDR3 protein. The repertoire consists of nearly 650,000 distinct CDR3 sequences, with 20% to 25% occurring once and the leading ten covering approximately 8%. The chain uses TRBV24-1 and TRBJ2-3; D is ambiguous. Sequenced sample: CD8+ T cells from PBMCs. The sequence was collected from a human donor in good health (CMV status not recorded). Some clones in this sample may be carry-over from other donors' samples. CDR3 sequence reads: CATSDVQEDTQYF. In nucleotides, the CDR3 is TGTGCCACCAGTGATGTGCAAGAGGATACGCAGTATTTT.